This note documents a single T cell receptor beta chain sequence. The J segment lost 4 bases and the V segment lost 5 bases, leaving 8 bases of the junction unmatched. CDR1 MDHEN and CDR2 SYDVKM come from the germline V gene. The CDR3 runs to 15 residues. The sample is drawn from a study of control samples from healthy donors and cancer patients. Profiling relied on immunoSEQ multiplex PCR, and the TCRdb table lists in-frame clones only, not all of them. The sample yields roughly 190,000 clones, 91% seen once. Sequenced input: blood. This TCR came from a woman aged 25 to 39 in good health. The chain carries TRBV28 and TRBJ2-5; 9 bases agree with TRBD1. In nucleotides, the CDR3 is TGTGCCAGCAGTCCAACGACAGGGGGGCGAGAGACCCAGTACTTC. It translates to CASSPTTGGRETQYF.